One sample yielded the 27 T cell receptor beta chains listed below, sequenced in a study of blood T cell repertoires in COVID-19. This table comes from immunoSEQ multiplex PCR, and its TCRdb copy is limited to in-frame clones, with some not included. The data show some 40,000 clones, with around 80% seen just once and over 15% held by the top ten. The sequencing sample was made of peripheral blood. The receptors were sampled from a man between 70 and 80 years old with acute or convalescent COVID-19.

This clone was found once. The V and J genes are TRBV6-4 and TRBJ2-5, with a possible D match to TRBD2 (6 bases). V was pared by 9 bases and J by 2 bases, with 16 bases between. Germline-derived CDR1 and CDR2 are MRHNA and SNTAGT. The CDR3 extends over 14 amino acids. CDR3 in amino acids: CARYPRREQETQYF. The CDR3 DNA follows: TGTGCCAGATATCCTCGGCGGGAACAAGAGACCCAGTACTTC.

The rearrangement uses TRBV18 and TRBJ2-2, with 13 bases fitting TRBD2. V gave up 0 bases and J gave up 5 bases; unmatched junction bases: 3. The length of the CDR3 is 17 residues. Germline-derived CDR1 and CDR2 are KGHSH and LQKENI. CDR3 nucleotides: TGTGCCAGCTCACCACCGACTAGCGGGAGGATTACCGGGGAGCTGTTTTTT. Protein sequence: CASSPPTSGRITGELFF.

The chain links TRBV5-4 to TRBJ1-6, with 8 nucleotides matching TRBD1. J lost 4 bases, V lost 3 bases, and 6 bases had no gene match. This CDR3 contains 16 residues. CDR1 is SGHNT, CDR2 YYREEE, per germline (reference sequence). This CDR3 reads CASSSGGQVYNSPLHF. CDR3 sequence (DNA): TGTGCCAGCAGCTCGGGGGGACAGGTTTATAATTCACCCCTCCACTTT. The complete variable domain, with remaining parts taken from reference TRBV5-4 and TRBJ1-6, reads ETGVTQSPTHLIKTRGQQVTLRCSSQSGHNTVSWYQQALGQGPQFIFQYYREEENGRGNFPPRFSGLQFPNYSSELNVNALELDDSALYLCASSSGGQVYNSPLHFGNGTRLTVT.

CDR3 protein: CASSPTGSSLGYTF. The CDR3 DNA is TGTGCCAGCAGTCCCACAGGGTCCTCCCTTGGCTACACCTTC. This rearrangement joins TRBV27 to TRBJ1-2; weak D call: TRBD1 (6 bases). Germline-derived CDR1 and CDR2 are MNHEY and SMNVEV (reference sequence). This CDR3 is built from 14 residues. The ends were cut back, 5 bases at V and 7 bases at J, with 17 bases in the middle.

The chain uses TRBV3-1 (or the pseudogene TRBV3-2) and TRBJ2-7; no definite D call. Trimming took 1 base from V and 8 from J, leaving 9 bases between them. The germline V gene has CDR1 LGHDT and CDR2 YNNKEL (reference sequence). This CDR3 has 12 residues. The CDR3 sequence is CASSQGVLQQYF. The CDR3 bases are TGTGCCAGCAGCCAAGGAGTCCTCCAGCAGTACTTC.

V is TRBV9 and J is TRBJ1-1, with D hard to call. Germline CDR1 reads SGDLS; CDR2 reads YYNGEE. V was cut by 0 bases and J by 4 bases, with 13 bases left in between. This CDR3 has 15 amino acids. CDR3 loop: CASSVGPGEGTEAFF. For the CDR3, the DNA is TGTGCCAGCAGCGTAGGTCCCGGGGAAGGCACTGAAGCTTTCTTT.

Points on this clone: Other DNA sequences of this sample code for an identical CDR3. The V and J genes are TRBV7-2 and TRBJ1-3; possibly TRBD1 for D (5 bases). The V and J ends lost 1 base and 0 bases respectively, with 7 bases between them. Per germline, CDR1 SGHTA and CDR2 FQGNSA. The CDR3 runs 15 residues. CDR3 DNA: TGTGCCAGCAGCTTAGTGGGGGGCTCTGGAAACACCATATATTTT. Translated, it gives CASSLVGGSGNTIYF.

The chain combines TRBV12-3 or TRBV12-4 with TRBJ2-7, with 7 positions matching TRBD1. V shed 5 bases and J 13 bases; nucleotides not matched to a gene: 8. The CDR3 is 11 residues long. CDR3 protein: CASSVTGSLYF. CDR3 DNA: TGTGCCAGCAGTGTGACAGGGTCTCTTTACTTC.

J is TRBJ1-6 and V is TRBV15; TRBD1 matches 7 bases. Germline V gene lookup returns CDR1 LNHNV and CDR2 YYDKDF (reference sequence). The CDR3 runs to 15 residues. After removal of 5 bases from V and 3 bases from J, the junction contained 4 bases not matched to a gene. CDR3 residues: CATSGRQGYNSPLHF. CDR3 sequence (DNA): TGTGCCACCAGCGGTCGACAGGGCTATAATTCACCCCTCCACTTT.

The gene calls are TRBV7-8 and TRBJ2-7; D remains ambiguous. CDR3 length: 12 residues. Per the germline V gene, CDR1 is SGHVS and CDR2 is FQNEAQ. V was pared by 5 bases and J by 5 bases, with 10 bases between. The CDR3 DNA reads as TGTGCCAGCAGCCCATCCTCTAACGAGCAGTACTTC. The encoded protein is CASSPSSNEQYF. Based on the CDR3 plus reference TRBV7-8 and TRBJ2-7, the full variable domain is GAGVSQSPRYKVAKRGQDVALRCDPISGHVSLFWYQQALGQGPEFLTYFQNEAQLDKSGLPSDRFFAERPEGSVSTLKIQRTQQEDSAVYLCASSPSSNEQYFGPGTRLTVT.

The CDR3 nucleotides are TGTGCCAGTAGTATAATGGCGGGGGCGGACTATGGCTACACCTTC. Amino acids: CASSIMAGADYGYTF. The chain joins TRBV19 to TRBJ1-2; D may be TRBD1 (6 bases). The germline V and J ends were trimmed by 2 bases and 3 bases, with 13 bases remaining between them. There are 15 residues in the CDR3. Germline lookup yields CDR1 LNHDA and CDR2 SQIVND (reference sequence).

The rearrangement links TRBV28 to TRBJ2-1; TRBD2 matches at 7 bases. The CDR3 is 16 residues long. Per the germline V gene, CDR1 is MDHEN and CDR2 is SYDVKM. V gave up 3 bases and J gave up 6 bases; unmatched junction bases: 11. CDR3 protein: CASSFPAGVRGNEQFF. Here the CDR3 DNA reads TGTGCCAGCAGTTTCCCCGCGGGAGTTCGGGGCAATGAGCAGTTCTTC.

The chain has TRBV4-3 and TRBJ2-7; 8 bases map to TRBD1. Per the germline V gene, CDR1 is LGHNA and CDR2 is YSLEER. The CDR3 extends over 15 amino acids. The ends lost 3 bases at V and 5 bases at J; junction bases unmatched: 9. CDR3 residues: CASSQRQGIGHEQYF. The CDR3, as DNA: TGCGCCAGCAGCCAGCGACAGGGGATCGGCCACGAGCAGTACTTC.

The chain couples TRBV7-2 to TRBJ2-3, with a weak D call TRBD2 (5 bases). Looked up from germline, CDR1 is SGHTA and CDR2 is FQGNSA. V was shortened by 1 base and J by 2 bases, with 13 bases between the two germline ends. The CDR3 spans 16 residues. The CDR3 nucleotides are TGTGCCAGCAGCTTAGTGGCTAGCCGTGACACAGATACGCAGTATTTT. This gives the protein CASSLVASRDTDTQYF.

The gene calls are TRBV19 and TRBJ2-4; tentative D call: TRBD2 (5 bases). This CDR3 region has 15 residues. The ends were cut back, 3 bases at V and 0 bases at J, with 9 bases in the middle. Germline CDR1 and CDR2: LNHDA and SQIVND (reference sequence). CDR3 nucleotides: TGTGCCAGTAGTATTGGCGGGCTAGCCAAAAACATTCAGTACTTC. Amino acids: CASSIGGLAKNIQYF.

This clone has at least ten counts. V and J are TRBV28 and TRBJ1-6, with 7 bases aligning to TRBD1. Germline trimming cut 4 bases from V and 7 bases from J; bases unmatched to any gene: 4. CDR3 length equals 14 residues. Germline values: CDR1 MDHEN, CDR2 SYDVKM. CDR3 sequence reads: CASSSRGRNSPLHF. The CDR3 bases are TGTGCCAGCAGTTCGAGGGGGCGGAATTCACCCCTCCACTTT. Variable domain in full (rest from reference TRBV28 and TRBJ1-6): DVKVTQSSRYLVKRTGEKVFLECVQDMDHENMFWYRQDPGLGLRLIYFSYDVKMKEKGDIPEGYSVSREKKERFSLILESASTNQTSMYLCASSSRGRNSPLHFGNGTRLTVT.

The chain recombines TRBV5-4 with TRBJ1-1; 12 bases are a match to TRBD1. The CDR3 extends over 14 amino acids. The germline gives CDR1 SGHNT, CDR2 YYREEE (reference sequence). V shed 10 bases, J shed 1 base, and the junction held 5 bases outside the gene matches. This CDR3 is CAAGQGARNTEAFF. In DNA, the CDR3 is TGTGCCGCGGGACAGGGGGCACGGAACACTGAAGCTTTCTTT.

This clone has more than one count but fewer than ten. The J gene is TRBJ2-1, the V gene TRBV5-6; tentative D call: TRBD2 (5 bases). Trimming took 4 bases from V and 8 from J, leaving 7 bases between them. Germline V gives CDR1 SGHDT, CDR2 YYEEEE. The CDR3 extends over 11 amino acids. The CDR3: CASSTRDEQFF. CDR3 sequence (DNA): TGTGCCAGCAGCACGAGGGATGAGCAGTTCTTC.

The genes are TRBV12-3 or TRBV12-4 and TRBJ1-2; the D is unclear. The CDR3 runs 13 residues. With 1 base removed from V and 2 bases from J, the gap between germline ends came to 5 bases. CDR3 protein: CASSLDRNYGYTF. The CDR3 nucleotides read TGTGCCAGCAGTTTAGACAGAAACTATGGCTACACCTTC.

In its sample, this clone was seen once. The J gene is TRBJ2-7, the V gene TRBV30; 7 bases match TRBD1. This CDR3 contains 14 residues. The V segment lost 3 bases and the J segment 0 bases; nucleotides outside the gene matches: 5. Germline assignment: CDR1 GTSNPN and CDR2 SVGIG (reference sequence). Here the CDR3 reads CAWSEDRSSYEQYF. The CDR3 nucleotides are TGTGCCTGGAGCGAGGACAGGAGCTCCTACGAGCAGTACTTC.

This clone was counted a few times. The chain couples TRBV28 to TRBJ1-1; D is perhaps TRBD1 (5 bases). With 9 bases removed from V and 11 bases from J, the gap between germline ends came to 16 bases. CDR1 MDHEN and CDR2 SYDVKM come from the germline V gene. The CDR3 consists of 11 residues. CDR3 protein: CASSDSLGAFF. The DNA for the CDR3 is TGTGCCAGTTCAGACAGTTTGGGGGCTTTCTTT.

The V and J genes are TRBV6-2 or TRBV6-3 and TRBJ2-7, with 7 bases that match TRBD2. The J segment lost 1 base and the V segment lost 3 bases, leaving 6 bases of the junction unmatched. The CDR3 has 15 amino acids. In germline, CDR1 is MNHEY, CDR2 SVGEGT. The CDR3 DNA reads as TGTGCCAGCAGTTATCCCCTAGCGGCTTCCTACGAGCAGTACTTC. It specifies CASSYPLAASYEQYF.

The table lists this clone with a count of one. The V gene is TRBV21-1, the J gene TRBJ2-7; the table assigns TRBD1, which was not confirmed against the DNA. TRBV21-1 is a listed pseudogene. The CDR3 covers 13 residues. This CDR3 is CASSKTQGLEQYF. The CDR3, as DNA: TGTGCCAGCAGCAAAACCCAGGGGCTCGAGCAGTACTTC.

J is TRBJ1-2 and V is TRBV5-5, with a weak D call TRBD1 (5 bases). Trimming pared 0 bases from V and 4 bases from J, leaving 16 bases between. The germline CDR1 and CDR2 sequences are SGHKS and YYEKEE (reference sequence). CDR3 length: 16 residues. CDR3 sequence: CASSLEVRVGAYGYTF. CDR3 nucleotide sequence: TGTGCCAGCAGCTTGGAGGTCAGGGTAGGGGCCTATGGCTACACCTTC.

The chain employs TRBV6-2 or TRBV6-3 and TRBJ1-1; weak D call: TRBD1 (6 bases). Per the germline V gene, CDR1 is MNHEY and CDR2 is SVGEGT. Trimming removed 2 bases at V and 5 bases at J, with 12 bases between. The CDR3 has 14 amino acids. The CDR3 region is CASSYPTRGTEAFF. CDR3 coding DNA: TGTGCCAGCAGTTACCCAACGAGGGGGACTGAAGCTTTCTTT.

The chain carries TRBV6-2 or TRBV6-3 and TRBJ1-5; D is ambiguous. Trimming left V 2 bases short and J 13 bases short, with 18 bases between. The V gene's germline CDR1 is MNHEY and CDR2 SVGEGT. The CDR3 extends over 14 amino acids. CDR3 nucleotide sequence: TGTGCCAGCAGTTACCGGTTGGTCGGGGTTCAGCAGCATTTT. Protein product: CASSYRLVGVQQHF.

The chain is built from TRBV24-1 and TRBJ2-3; possibly TRBD1 for D (7 bases). Per the germline V gene, CDR1 is KGHDR and CDR2 is SFDVKD. CDR3 length: 16 amino acids. The ends were cut back, 5 bases at V and 3 bases at J, with 17 bases in the middle. This CDR3 reads CATSADREERTDTQYF. The CDR3 bases are TGTGCCACCAGTGCCGACAGGGAGGAAAGGACAGATACGCAGTATTTT.